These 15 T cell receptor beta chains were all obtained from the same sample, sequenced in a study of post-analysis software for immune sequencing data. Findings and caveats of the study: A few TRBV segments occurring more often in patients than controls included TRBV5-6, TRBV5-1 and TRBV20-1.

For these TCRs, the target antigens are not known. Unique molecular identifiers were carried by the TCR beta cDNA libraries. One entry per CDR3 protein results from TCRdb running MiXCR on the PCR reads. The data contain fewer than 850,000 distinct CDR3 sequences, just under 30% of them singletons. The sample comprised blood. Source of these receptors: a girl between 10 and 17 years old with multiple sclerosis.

The CDR3 reads CASSSTSGSGETQYF. As DNA, the CDR3 is TGTGCCAGCAGCTCAACTTCGGGGTCGGGAGAGACCCAGTACTTC. The chain joins TRBV7-8 to TRBJ2-5, with D tentatively TRBD2 (5 bases). This CDR3 has 15 amino acids. V was trimmed by 4 bases and J by 4 bases, leaving 16 bases between them. Looked up from germline, CDR1 is SGHVS and CDR2 is FQNEAQ.

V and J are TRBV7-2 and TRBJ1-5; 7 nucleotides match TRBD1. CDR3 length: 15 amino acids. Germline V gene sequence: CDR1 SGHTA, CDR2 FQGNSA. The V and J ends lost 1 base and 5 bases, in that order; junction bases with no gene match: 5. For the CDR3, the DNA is TGTGCCAGCAGCTTAGGGAGGGGGCGGTATCAGCCCCAGCATTTT. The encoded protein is CASSLGRGRYQPQHF. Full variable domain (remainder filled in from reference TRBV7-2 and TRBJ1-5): GAGVSQSPSNKVTEKGKDVELRCDPISGHTALYWYRQSLGQGLEFLIYFQGNSAPDKSGLPSDRFSAERTGGSVSTLTIQRTQQEDSAVYLCASSLGRGRYQPQHFGDGTRLSIL.

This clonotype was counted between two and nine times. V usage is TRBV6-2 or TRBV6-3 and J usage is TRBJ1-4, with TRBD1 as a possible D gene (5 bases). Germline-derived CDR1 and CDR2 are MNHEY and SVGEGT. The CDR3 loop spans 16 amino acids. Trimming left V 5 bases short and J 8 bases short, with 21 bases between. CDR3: CASSNTRTRGREKLFF. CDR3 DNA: TGTGCCAGCAGTAACACCCGGACAAGGGGACGAGAAAAACTGTTTTTT.

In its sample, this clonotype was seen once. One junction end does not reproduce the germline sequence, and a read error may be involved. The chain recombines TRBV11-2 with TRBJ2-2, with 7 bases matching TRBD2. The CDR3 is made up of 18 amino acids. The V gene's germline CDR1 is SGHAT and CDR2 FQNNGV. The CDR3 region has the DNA TGTGCCAGCAGCCCCCGGGCGGGGCGGGAGACGAACACCGGGGAGCGGTTTTTT. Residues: CASSPRAGRETNTGERFF. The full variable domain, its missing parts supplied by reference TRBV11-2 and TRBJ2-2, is EAGVAQSPRYKIIEKRQSVAFWCNPISGHATLYWYQQILGQGPKLLIQFQNNGVVDDSQLPKDRFSAERLKGVDSTLKIQPAKLEDSAVYLCASSPRAGRETNTGERFFGEGSRLTVL.

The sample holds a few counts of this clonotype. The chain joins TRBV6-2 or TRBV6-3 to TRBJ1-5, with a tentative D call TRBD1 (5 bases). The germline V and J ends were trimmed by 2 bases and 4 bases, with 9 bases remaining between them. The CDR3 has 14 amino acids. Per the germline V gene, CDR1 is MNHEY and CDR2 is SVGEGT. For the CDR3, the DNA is TGTGCCAGCAGTTACACAAAGGGGAATCAGCCCCAGCATTTT. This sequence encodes CASSYTKGNQPQHF.

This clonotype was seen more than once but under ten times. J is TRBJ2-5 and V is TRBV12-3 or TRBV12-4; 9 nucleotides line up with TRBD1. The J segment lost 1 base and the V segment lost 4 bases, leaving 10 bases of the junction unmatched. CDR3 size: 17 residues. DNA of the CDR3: TGTGCCAGCAGTTCCAGGGGGTGGACAGGGGTCCAAGAGACCCAGTACTTC. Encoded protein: CASSSRGWTGVQETQYF.

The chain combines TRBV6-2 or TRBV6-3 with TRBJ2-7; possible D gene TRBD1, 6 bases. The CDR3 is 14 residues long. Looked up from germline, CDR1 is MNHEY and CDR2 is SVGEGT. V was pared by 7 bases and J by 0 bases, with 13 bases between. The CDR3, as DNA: TGTGCCAGCACCCCGGGGACACCCTCCTACGAGCAGTACTTC. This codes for CASTPGTPSYEQYF.

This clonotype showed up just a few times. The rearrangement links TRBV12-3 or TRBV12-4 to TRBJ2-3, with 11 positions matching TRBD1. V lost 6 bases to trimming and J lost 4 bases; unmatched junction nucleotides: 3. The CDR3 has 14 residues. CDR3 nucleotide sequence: TGTGCCAGCAGGCGGGACAGGGGGGCAGATACGCAGTATTTT. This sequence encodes CASRRDRGADTQYF.

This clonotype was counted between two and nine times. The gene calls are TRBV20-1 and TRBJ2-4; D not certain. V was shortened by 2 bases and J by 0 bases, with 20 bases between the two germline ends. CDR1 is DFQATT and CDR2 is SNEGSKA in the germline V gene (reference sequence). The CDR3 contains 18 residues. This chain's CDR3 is CSARTRNNPVLAKNIQYF. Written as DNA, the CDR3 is TGCAGTGCTAGAACACGGAATAATCCTGTCCTAGCCAAAAACATTCAGTACTTC.

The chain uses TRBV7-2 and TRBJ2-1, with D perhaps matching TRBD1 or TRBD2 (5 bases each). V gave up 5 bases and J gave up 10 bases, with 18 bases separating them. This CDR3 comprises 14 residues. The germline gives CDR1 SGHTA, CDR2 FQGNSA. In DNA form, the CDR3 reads TGTGCCAGCAGCGCAACTGGGGCGCGAGGGGAGCAGTTCTTC. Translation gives CASSATGARGEQFF.

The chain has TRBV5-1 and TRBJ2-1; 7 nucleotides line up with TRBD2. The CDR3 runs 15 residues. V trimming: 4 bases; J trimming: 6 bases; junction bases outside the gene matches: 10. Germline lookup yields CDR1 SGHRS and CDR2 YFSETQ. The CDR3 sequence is CASSRMGGPGNEQFF. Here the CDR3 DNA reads TGCGCCAGCAGCCGGATGGGAGGGCCGGGCAATGAGCAGTTCTTC.

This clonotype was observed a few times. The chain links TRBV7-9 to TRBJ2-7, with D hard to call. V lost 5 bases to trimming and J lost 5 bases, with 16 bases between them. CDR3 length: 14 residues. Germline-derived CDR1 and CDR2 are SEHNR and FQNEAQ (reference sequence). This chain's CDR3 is CASSSPGAFDEQYF. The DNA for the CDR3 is TGTGCCAGCAGCAGTCCCGGAGCTTTCGACGAGCAGTACTTC.

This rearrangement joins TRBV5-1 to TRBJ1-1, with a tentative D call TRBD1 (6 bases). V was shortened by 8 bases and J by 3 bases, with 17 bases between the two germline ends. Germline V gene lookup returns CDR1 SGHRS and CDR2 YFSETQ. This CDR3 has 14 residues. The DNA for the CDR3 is TGCGCCAGTGGGGGCCTCTCGTTGGACACTGAAGCTTTCTTT. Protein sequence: CASGGLSLDTEAFF.

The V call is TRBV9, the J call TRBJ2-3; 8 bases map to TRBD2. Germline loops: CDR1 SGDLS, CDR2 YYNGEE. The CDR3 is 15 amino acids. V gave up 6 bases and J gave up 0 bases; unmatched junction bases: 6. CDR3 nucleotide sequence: TGTGCCAGCATACCGACTAGCGAAAGCACAGATACGCAGTATTTT. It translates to CASIPTSESTDTQYF.

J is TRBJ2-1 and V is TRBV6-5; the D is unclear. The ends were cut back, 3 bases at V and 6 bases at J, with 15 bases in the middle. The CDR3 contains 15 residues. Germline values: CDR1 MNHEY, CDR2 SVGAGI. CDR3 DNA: TGTGCCAGCAGTTATACTGTTTCCCCGGGCAATGAGCAGTTCTTC. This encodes CASSYTVSPGNEQFF.